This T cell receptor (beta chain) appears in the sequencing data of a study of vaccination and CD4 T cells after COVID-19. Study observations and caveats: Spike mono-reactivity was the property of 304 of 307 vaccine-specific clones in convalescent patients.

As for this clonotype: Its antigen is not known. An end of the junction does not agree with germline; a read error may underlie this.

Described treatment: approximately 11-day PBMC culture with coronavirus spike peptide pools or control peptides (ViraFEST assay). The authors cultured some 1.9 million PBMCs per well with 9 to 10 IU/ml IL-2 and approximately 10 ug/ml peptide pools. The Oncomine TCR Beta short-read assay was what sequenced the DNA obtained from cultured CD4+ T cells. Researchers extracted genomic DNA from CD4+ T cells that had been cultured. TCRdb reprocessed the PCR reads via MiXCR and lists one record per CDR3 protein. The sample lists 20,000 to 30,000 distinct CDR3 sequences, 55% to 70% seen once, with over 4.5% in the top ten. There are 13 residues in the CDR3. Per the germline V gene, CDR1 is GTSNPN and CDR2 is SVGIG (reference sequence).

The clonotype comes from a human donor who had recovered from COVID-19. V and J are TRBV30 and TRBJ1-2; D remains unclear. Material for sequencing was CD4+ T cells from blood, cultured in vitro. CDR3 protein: CAWGGRSNYGYTF. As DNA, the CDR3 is TGTGCCTGGGGAGGACGGTCTAACTATGGCTACACTTTC.